This T cell receptor beta chain was sequenced in a study of blood T cell repertoires in COVID-19. Assay used: immunoSEQ multiplex PCR; TCRdb lists only in-frame clones, some missing. Of roughly 250,000 clones in the sample, around 88% were seen once. Donors in Cohort 3 counted as recovered after two negative PCRs, clearance, or symptom resolution. Germline V gene sequence: CDR1 MDHEN, CDR2 SYDVKM. V lost 3 bases to trimming and J lost 4 bases; unmatched junction nucleotides: 5. CDR3 length equals 14 residues. Sample: PBMCs or T cells enriched from blood (not recorded which). The origin of this receptor is a middle-aged man who had recovered from COVID-19. The genes are TRBV28 and TRBJ2-7; TRBD1 agrees at 8 bases. The CDR3 here is CASSFSGGSYEQYF. The CDR3 nucleotides are TGTGCCAGCAGTTTTTCAGGGGGCAGTTACGAGCAGTACTTC.